This TCR beta chain was recovered during a study of shared clonotypes between healthy human individuals. Looking at the study overall: The donor pool was made up of two women and a few men aged 18 to 49. Per donor, CD8 memory used one plate, CD8 naive used two, CD4 memory used three and CD4 naive used three. Study conclusions and caveats: Richness estimates generally favored naive over memory subsets. A few donors shared around 5.2% of their naive CD4 clonotypes.

About this clone: As yet, its antigen is unknown.

This CDR3 has 15 amino acids. The junction had 9 bases not matched to a gene; V was cut back by 4 bases and J by 5 bases. CDR1 is SGHKS, CDR2 YYEKEE, per germline (reference sequence). Naive CD8 cells, CD45RO-negative and positively selected for CCR7, excluded terminally differentiated effector memory CD45RA+ cells. Profiled with immunoSEQ multiplex PCR; TCRdb holds only in-frame clones, not every one. The sample has hundreds of thousands of clones, about 95% seen once. The genes are TRBV5-5 and TRBJ2-5; 9 bases are shared with TRBD2. The sequencing input was naive CD8+ T cells sorted from blood. The clonotype originates from a woman in her twenties or thirties in good health. CDR3 in DNA: TGTGCCAGCAGCGTAACTAGCGGGCGACGGGAGACCCAGTACTTC. As protein: CASSVTSGRRETQYF.